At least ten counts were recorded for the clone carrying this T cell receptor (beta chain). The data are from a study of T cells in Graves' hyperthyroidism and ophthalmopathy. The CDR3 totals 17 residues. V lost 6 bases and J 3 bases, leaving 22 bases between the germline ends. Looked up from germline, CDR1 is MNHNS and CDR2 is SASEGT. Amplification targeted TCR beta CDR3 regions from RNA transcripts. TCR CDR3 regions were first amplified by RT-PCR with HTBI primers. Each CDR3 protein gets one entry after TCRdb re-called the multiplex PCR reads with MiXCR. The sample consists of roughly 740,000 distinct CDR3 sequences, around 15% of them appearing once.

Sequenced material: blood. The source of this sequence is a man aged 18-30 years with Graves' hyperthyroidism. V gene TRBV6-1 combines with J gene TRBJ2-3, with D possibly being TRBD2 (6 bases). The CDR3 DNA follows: TGTGCCAGCAGACCCGCCAGTGGTGGCGGGACGACAGATACGCAGTATTTT. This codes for CASRPASGGGTTDTQYF.